The 3 T cell receptor beta chains presented below share a single source sample, sequenced in a study of blood T cell repertoires in COVID-19. Sequenced by immunoSEQ multiplex PCR; TCRdb stores in-frame clones only, minus some. The data show 300,000 to 350,000 clones, more than 70% seen once. Material for sequencing was peripheral blood. These receptors were obtained from a woman aged 25 to 39 with COVID-19, enrolled during active disease.

The chain uses TRBV2 and TRBJ1-2, with a possible D match to TRBD1 (5 bases). The CDR3 consists of 13 residues. V gave up 8 bases and J gave up 6 bases, with 16 bases separating them. Germline V gene sequence: CDR1 SNHLY, CDR2 FYNNEI. CDR3 in amino acids: CASWGLAVHGYTF. The CDR3 nucleotides are TGTGCCAGCTGGGGCCTGGCCGTCCATGGCTACACCTTC.

The rearrangement uses TRBV28 and TRBJ1-1, with 10 bases lining up with TRBD1. Germline V CDR1 and CDR2: MDHEN, SYDVKM. The CDR3 length is 14 residues. J gave up 7 bases and V 7 bases, and 9 bases lay outside the gene matches. CDR3 coding DNA: TGTGCCAGCATTCCTGACAGGGGGCTGTTTGAAGCTTTCTTT. This gives the protein CASIPDRGLFEAFF.

V and J are TRBV19 and TRBJ2-1; 9 bases align to TRBD2. Germline loops: CDR1 LNHDA, CDR2 SQIVND (reference sequence). Losses at the gene ends were 7 bases for V and 2 bases for J; bases not matched to a gene: 9. The CDR3 totals 16 residues. The CDR3: CASMRVAGATYNEQFF. The DNA for the CDR3 is TGTGCCAGTATGAGAGTAGCGGGGGCCACCTACAATGAGCAGTTCTTC.